Below, 25 T cell receptor beta chains from the same sample are listed, as sequenced in a study of early T cells in non-severe SARS-CoV-2 infection (dated by TCRdb to about 2021). The method was 5' RACE. The data were produced on a NextSeq 500. TCRdb trimmed public reads at Q25 via fastp, called clones via MiXCR and kept in-frame beta chains. Here each entry gathers all rows of one CDR3 protein and keeps the most common genes and DNA. Counted in this sample were 100,000 to 120,000 distinct CDR3 sequences; around 13% of them appeared once. The ten largest clones take up approximately 4% of the sample. Source: whole blood, taken at baseline. These receptors all stem from an adult who was a healthcare worker with PCR-confirmed SARS-CoV-2 infection or an uninfected control (not recorded which).

This clonotype has ten or more counts. The chain recombines TRBV5-1 with TRBJ1-1; D ambiguous. This CDR3 contains 14 residues. Germline V gene sequence: CDR1 SGHRS, CDR2 YFSETQ. Trimming pared 2 bases from V and 1 base from J, leaving 9 bases between. As DNA, the CDR3 is TGCGCCAGCAGCTTCAGACGGGCGAACACTGAAGCTTTCTTT. This encodes CASSFRRANTEAFF.

This clonotype appeared a few times. V is TRBV28 and J is TRBJ2-7; 8 bases are shared with TRBD2. Germline V lookup: CDR1 MDHEN, CDR2 SYDVKM. V was pared by 4 bases and J by 1 base, with 12 bases of the junction left unmatched. CDR3 length: 17 residues. The CDR3: CASSSLTSERPSYEQYF. The CDR3 DNA reads as TGTGCCAGCAGTTCCTTGACTAGCGAGAGACCTTCCTACGAGCAGTACTTC.

This clonotype showed up many times. The J gene is TRBJ2-3, the V gene TRBV5-1; 12 nucleotides agree with TRBD2. The CDR3 length is 16 residues. V lost 3 bases and J lost 6; bases outside the gene matches: 8. The germline V gene encodes CDR1 SGHRS and CDR2 YFSETQ. This chain's CDR3 is CASSYSLAGGPDTQYF. CDR3 nucleotides: TGCGCCAGCAGCTATTCCCTAGCGGGGGGGCCTGATACGCAGTATTTT.

This clonotype has at least ten counts. The V and J genes are TRBV30 and TRBJ2-7; 7 bases align to TRBD1. Germline V gives CDR1 GTSNPN, CDR2 SVGIG (reference sequence). Trimming took 5 bases from V and 3 from J; bases not matched to a gene: 4. The CDR3 length is 12 residues. The CDR3 is CAWGGQIYEQYF. CDR3 DNA: TGTGCCTGGGGGGGACAGATCTACGAGCAGTACTTC.

This clonotype was counted only a few times. The chain has TRBV27 and TRBJ1-5, with D possibly TRBD1 on 5 matching bases. V was pared by 5 bases and J by 2 bases, with 13 bases between. Germline assignment: CDR1 MNHEY and CDR2 SMNVEV (reference sequence). This CDR3 contains 15 residues. The CDR3: CASSPKPGRNQPQHF. The CDR3 DNA reads TGTGCCAGCAGTCCAAAGCCAGGGCGCAATCAGCCCCAGCATTTT.

This clonotype was recorded a few times. The chain links TRBV7-6 to TRBJ1-5; a weak D match, TRBD1 (5 bases). The germline V and J ends were trimmed by 7 bases and 5 bases, with 18 bases remaining between them. Germline V lookup: CDR1 SGHVS, CDR2 FNYEAQ. The CDR3 runs to 15 residues. CDR3 in amino acids: CASTERWQGDQPQHF. CDR3 coding DNA: TGTGCCAGCACCGAACGATGGCAGGGTGATCAGCCCCAGCATTTT.

The chain uses TRBV5-1 and TRBJ2-3; 8 nucleotides line up with TRBD1. The V gene end was trimmed by 4 bases and the J gene end by 4 bases; junction bases not matched to a gene: 8. Germline CDR1 reads SGHRS; CDR2 reads YFSETQ. The CDR3 is 15 amino acids. In DNA form, the CDR3 reads TGCGCCAGCAGCGATGGACAGGGTACCCCAGATACGCAGTATTTT. This sequence encodes CASSDGQGTPDTQYF.

The rearrangement uses TRBV4-1 and TRBJ2-7, with TRBD1 matching 7 bases. The CDR3 runs 15 residues. The trim removed 3 bases at V and 1 base at J, leaving 6 bases unmatched. In germline, CDR1 is MGHRA, CDR2 YSYEKL. The CDR3 reads CASSHNPQGSYEQYF. CDR3 sequence (DNA): TGCGCCAGCAGCCATAACCCACAGGGGTCCTACGAGCAGTACTTC.

This sequence joins TRBV12-3 or TRBV12-4 and TRBJ2-3; 7 bases align to TRBD1. The CDR3 covers 18 residues. The ends lost 5 bases at V and 0 bases at J; junction bases unmatched: 14. In DNA form, the CDR3 reads TGTGCCAGCAGTATCACCCGGGACAGAATACGGAGCACAGATACGCAGTATTTT. Residues: CASSITRDRIRSTDTQYF.

J is TRBJ1-6 and V is TRBV5-6; D gene ambiguous. Trimming took 3 bases from V and 7 from J, leaving 11 bases between them. This CDR3 spans 14 amino acids. Germline CDR1 and CDR2: SGHDT and YYEEEE. CDR3 nucleotide sequence: TGTGCCAGCAGCTATGGACTGCCAAATTCACCCCTCCACTTT. Translating gives CASSYGLPNSPLHF.

This clonotype was counted only a few times. This sequence joins TRBV20-1 and TRBJ1-6; 7 nucleotides match TRBD1. V gave up 1 base and J gave up 5 bases; unmatched junction bases: 5. The CDR3 runs to 15 residues. CDR1 DFQATT and CDR2 SNEGSKA come from the germline V gene (reference sequence). The CDR3 protein is CSARVLGTDNSPLHF. CDR3 sequence (DNA): TGCAGTGCTAGAGTATTGGGGACAGATAATTCACCCCTCCACTTT.

This clonotype has just a few counts. This chain joins TRBV7-2 and TRBJ2-7; 8 bases agree with TRBD1. From germline, CDR1 is SGHTA and CDR2 FQGNSA. The CDR3 extends over 12 amino acids. After removal of 6 bases from V and 13 bases from J, the junction contained 11 bases not matched to a gene. CDR3: CASSLFRDRIYF. The CDR3 nucleotides are TGTGCCAGCAGTTTATTCCGGGACAGGATCTACTTC.

The chain combines TRBV4-1 with TRBJ2-7; 8 bases match TRBD1. With 4 bases clipped from V and 3 bases from J, the junction kept 5 bases outside the gene matches. Germline V lookup: CDR1 MGHRA, CDR2 YSYEKL. The CDR3 is 14 amino acids. The CDR3 DNA sequence: TGCGCCAGCAGCCCCCGGGACAGGAACTACGAGCAGTACTTC. This translates into CASSPRDRNYEQYF.

J is TRBJ1-5 and V is TRBV7-2, with D uncertain. Germline values: CDR1 SGHTA, CDR2 FQGNSA. The CDR3 totals 15 residues. V was cut by 6 bases and J by 2 bases, with 14 bases left in between. The CDR3 sequence: CASRPPGDGNQPQHF. The CDR3 nucleotides read TGTGCCAGCAGGCCGCCGGGTGACGGCAATCAGCCCCAGCATTTT.

The V gene is TRBV27, the J gene TRBJ1-2; unclear D gene. The CDR3 is made up of 14 amino acids. Per the germline V gene, CDR1 is MNHEY and CDR2 is SMNVEV (reference sequence). The V end was cut by 5 bases, the J end by 4 bases, with 14 bases between. CDR3 protein: CASSPRKPPYGYTF. In nucleotides, the CDR3 is TGTGCCAGCAGTCCAAGAAAGCCTCCCTATGGCTACACCTTC.

This clonotype was counted only a few times. This chain links TRBV3-1 with TRBJ2-1; TRBD2 aligns across 9 bases. V gave up 5 bases and J gave up 7 bases; unmatched junction bases: 12. Per germline, CDR1 LGHDT and CDR2 YNNKEL (reference sequence). The CDR3 is made up of 16 amino acids. In DNA form, the CDR3 reads TGTGCCAGCAGCGGGCCCAGGGCGGGAGGGGGAAATGAGCAGTTCTTC. This translates into CASSGPRAGGGNEQFF.

This chain connects TRBV15 to TRBJ1-1, with D possibly TRBD1 on 5 matching bases. This CDR3 has 13 amino acids. Trimming removed 4 bases from V and 4 bases from J, with 10 bases in between. Germline CDR1 and CDR2: LNHNV and YYDKDF (reference sequence). This CDR3 is CATSTQGSTEAFF. Here the CDR3 DNA reads TGTGCCACCAGCACCCAGGGTAGCACTGAAGCTTTCTTT.

V and J are TRBV7-2 and TRBJ2-2, with TRBD1 matching over 7 bases. The CDR3 loop spans 12 amino acids. The germline V gene encodes CDR1 SGHTA and CDR2 FQGNSA. The V gene end was trimmed by 6 bases and the J gene end by 6 bases; junction bases not matched to a gene: 1. The CDR3 coding sequence is TGTGCCAGCAGTCAGGGGGCCGGGGAGCTGTTTTTT. Translation: CASSQGAGELFF. Full variable domain (rest looked up from reference TRBV7-2 and TRBJ2-2): GAGVSQSPSNKVTEKGKDVELRCDPISGHTALYWYRQSLGQGLEFLIYFQGNSAPDKSGLPSDRFSAERTGGSVSTLTIQRTQQEDSAVYLCASSQGAGELFFGEGSRLTVL.

This clonotype has a handful of counts. This chain connects TRBV2 to TRBJ2-1; 9 positions match TRBD2. The junction had 6 bases not matched to a gene; V was cut back by 6 bases and J by 3 bases. Germline V CDR1 and CDR2: SNHLY, FYNNEI. This CDR3 spans 15 amino acids. DNA of the CDR3: TGTGCCAGCAGCCCCCCTAGCGGGAACTACAATGAGCAGTTCTTC. Protein sequence: CASSPPSGNYNEQFF.

This clonotype showed up many times. The genes are TRBV6-2 or TRBV6-3 and TRBJ2-1; D may be TRBD2 (6 bases). Germline assignment: CDR1 MNHEY and CDR2 SVGEGT. The V gene lost 0 bases and the J gene lost 7 bases, with 10 bases spanning the gap. This CDR3 has 14 residues. The CDR3 region is CASSYSASVNEQFF. In DNA, the CDR3 is TGTGCCAGCAGTTACTCAGCTAGCGTGAATGAGCAGTTCTTC.

This clonotype was seen many times. The chain links TRBV12-3 or TRBV12-4 to TRBJ2-7; D perhaps matches TRBD1 (6 bases). The CDR3 spans 13 residues. V lost 3 bases to trimming and J lost 2 bases, with 8 bases between them. CDR3 sequence (DNA): TGTGCCAGCAGTTTCCAGGGGACCTACGAGCAGTACTTC. As protein: CASSFQGTYEQYF.

This sequence joins TRBV12-3 or TRBV12-4 and TRBJ2-7, with 9 bases matching TRBD1. This CDR3 is built from 13 residues. J lost 5 bases, V lost 6 bases, and 5 bases had no gene match. The chain's CDR3 is CASRGQGLHEQYF. For the CDR3, the DNA is TGTGCCAGCAGAGGACAGGGGCTGCACGAGCAGTACTTC.

The chain employs TRBV7-9 and TRBJ1-1, with D hard to call. Trimming removed 1 base at V and 1 base at J, with 13 bases between. This CDR3 comprises 16 residues. CDR1 is SEHNR and CDR2 is FQNEAQ in the germline V gene (reference sequence). The CDR3 loop is CASSLGHGNGNTEAFF. CDR3 nucleotide sequence: TGTGCCAGCAGCTTAGGTCACGGGAATGGGAACACTGAAGCTTTCTTT.

This clonotype was seen at least ten times. The chain combines TRBV18 with TRBJ2-3; D is perhaps TRBD2 (5 bases). V was cut by 6 bases and J by 4 bases, with 17 bases left in between. This CDR3 spans 15 amino acids. Germline lookup yields CDR1 KGHSH and CDR2 LQKENI. CDR3 in DNA: TGTGCCAGCTCCCGATCTCGGCACGGGGCAGATACGCAGTATTTT. Its protein is CASSRSRHGADTQYF.

There are a few counts of this clonotype. The genes are TRBV12-3 or TRBV12-4 and TRBJ2-1; 10 bases are a match to TRBD2. V lost 6 bases to trimming and J lost 2 bases; unmatched junction nucleotides: 4. The CDR3 extends over 15 amino acids. The CDR3 region has the DNA TGTGCCAGCAGCCTCGGGACTAGCGCCTACAATGAGCAGTTCTTC. As protein: CASSLGTSAYNEQFF.